These 30 T cell receptor beta chains were sequenced from one sample in a study of blood T cells in healthy people across ages. The authors ran a second PCR of about 6 to 11 cycles using a sample-barcoded 5' primer and a J-beta primer mix. TCRdb recomputed calls from the 5' RACE reads with MiXCR, one row per CDR3 protein. The table includes some 1.8 million distinct CDR3 sequences, roughly two fifths detected once. The source material was blood. The receptors stem from a human donor in good health.

This clonotype was detected many times. The chain employs TRBV6-6 and TRBJ2-3; TRBD2 matches at 8 bases. This CDR3 spans 14 amino acids. Germline CDR1 is MNHNY and CDR2 is SVGAGI (reference sequence). V dropped 5 bases and J dropped 4; count of bases not matched to a gene: 5. In DNA, the CDR3 is TGTGCCAGCAGTCTAGGACTAGCCCCAGATACGCAGTATTTT. Translated, it gives CASSLGLAPDTQYF.

The chain recombines TRBV20-1 with TRBJ2-5, with TRBD2 as a possible D gene (5 bases). V was clipped by 6 bases and J by 4 bases, with 12 bases between them. CDR1 and CDR2 from the germline V gene are DFQATT and SNEGSKA (reference sequence). The CDR3 runs 12 residues. CDR3 nucleotides: TGCAGTGCCGTAAGAGAGGGAGAGACCCAGTACTTC. This gives the protein CSAVREGETQYF.

The J gene is TRBJ1-1, the V gene TRBV13, with 8 bases aligning to TRBD1. Germline lookup yields CDR1 PRHDT and CDR2 FYEKMQ (reference sequence). The CDR3 is 12 residues long. V gave up 5 bases and J gave up 6 bases; unmatched junction bases: 2. CDR3 protein: CASSVQGAEAFF. For the CDR3, the DNA is TGTGCCAGCAGCGTACAGGGGGCTGAAGCTTTCTTT.

This clonotype was counted a few times. The V and J genes are TRBV6-2 or TRBV6-3 and TRBJ2-5; the match to TRBD2 covers 11 bases. Germline CDR1 is MNHEY and CDR2 is SVGEGT. Losses at the gene ends were 6 bases for V and 2 bases for J; bases not matched to a gene: 11. The CDR3 loop spans 17 amino acids. CDR3 residues: CASSRHLAGGLQETQYF. The CDR3 DNA is TGTGCCAGCAGCCGACATCTAGCGGGGGGTCTTCAAGAGACCCAGTACTTC.

A few counts support this clonotype. J is TRBJ2-4 and V is TRBV6-2 or TRBV6-3; TRBD2 matches 8 bases. J lost 0 bases, V lost 6 bases, and 10 bases had no gene match. This CDR3 region has 17 residues. Germline V gene lookup returns CDR1 MNHEY and CDR2 SVGEGT. The CDR3 sequence is CASSKTPGLVAKNIQYF. The CDR3 DNA follows: TGTGCCAGCAGCAAAACACCGGGACTAGTAGCCAAAAACATTCAGTACTTC.

This chain uses TRBV20-1 with TRBJ2-1; TRBD1 might be the D (6 bases). The V end lost 5 bases, the J end lost 9 bases, and 14 bases lay between the germline ends. The CDR3 consists of 12 residues. Per germline, CDR1 DFQATT and CDR2 SNEGSKA (reference sequence). The CDR3 is CSAHSTGSEQFF. The CDR3 DNA reads as TGCAGTGCTCACTCTACAGGGAGTGAGCAGTTCTTC.

This clonotype was found many times. V usage is TRBV7-2 and J usage is TRBJ2-3; D is undetermined. CDR1 is SGHTA, CDR2 FQGNSA, per germline. V was cut by 1 base and J by 1 base, with 6 bases left in between. This CDR3 is built from 14 residues. CDR3 in amino acids: CASSLVAGTDTQYF. The CDR3 region has the DNA TGTGCCAGCAGCTTAGTGGCGGGCACAGATACGCAGTATTTT.

This chain uses TRBV7-2 with TRBJ2-5, with D perhaps given as TRBD1 or TRBD2 (6 bases each). V was clipped by 1 base and J by 2 bases, with 14 bases between them. The CDR3 contains 16 residues. Germline CDR1 reads SGHTA; CDR2 reads FQGNSA. CDR3 sequence reads: CASSLGWGAGQETQYF. The CDR3 nucleotides are TGTGCCAGCAGCTTAGGGTGGGGGGCCGGTCAAGAGACCCAGTACTTC.

The chain uses TRBV18 and TRBJ1-6; D is ambiguous. This CDR3 spans 12 amino acids. Trimming removed 0 bases at V and 10 bases at J, with 4 bases between. Germline V gives CDR1 KGHSH, CDR2 LQKENI. The CDR3 reads CASSPPRSPLHF. The CDR3 bases are TGTGCCAGCTCACCACCGAGATCACCCCTCCACTTT.

The chain joins TRBV9 to TRBJ2-1, with TRBD2 identical over 10 bases. Germline CDR1 is SGDLS and CDR2 is YYNGEE. V lost 6 bases to trimming and J lost 7 bases; unmatched junction nucleotides: 10. The length of the CDR3 is 15 residues. The DNA for the CDR3 is TGTGCCAGCAACAAGCTAGCGGGGGCGTTTAATGAGCAGTTCTTC. It yields the protein CASNKLAGAFNEQFF.

This clonotype came up a few times. This chain links TRBV29-1 with TRBJ1-1; no firm D call. V was shortened by 4 bases and J by 4 bases, with 16 bases between the two germline ends. Per germline, CDR1 SQVTM and CDR2 ANQGSEA. The CDR3 is 14 residues long. The CDR3: CSVVFAGGITEAFF. CDR3 DNA: TGCAGCGTTGTTTTCGCAGGTGGAATCACTGAAGCTTTCTTT.

There are a few counts of this clonotype. This sequence joins TRBV20-1 and TRBJ2-5; perhaps D is TRBD1 or TRBD2 (5 bases each). Germline CDR1 DFQATT, CDR2 SNEGSKA (reference sequence). This CDR3 has 13 residues. V lost 3 bases and J lost 5, with 13 bases in between. CDR3 in DNA: TGCAGTGCTAGGGGGGACCTAGTGGAGACCCAGTACTTC. Its protein is CSARGDLVETQYF.

This clonotype showed up just a few times. V and J are TRBV11-1 and TRBJ2-7; 8 nucleotides line up with TRBD2. V shed 5 bases and J 5 bases; nucleotides not matched to a gene: 8. CDR3 length equals 14 residues. The germline gives CDR1 SGHAT, CDR2 FQDESV (reference sequence). The CDR3 DNA sequence: TGTGCCAGCAGCCAGTTCCGGGGGGGCCACGAGCAGTACTTC. This encodes CASSQFRGGHEQYF.

This rearrangement joins TRBV7-2 to TRBJ2-1, with D perhaps matching TRBD2 (7 bases). Germline V gene sequence: CDR1 SGHTA, CDR2 FQGNSA. This CDR3 is built from 17 residues. With 5 bases removed from V and 4 bases from J, the gap between germline ends came to 21 bases. CDR3 residues: CASSITPGGPIYNEQFF. In DNA form, the CDR3 reads TGTGCCAGCAGCATCACACCCGGGGGGCCGATATACAATGAGCAGTTCTTC. The full variable domain, completed using reference TRBV7-2 and TRBJ2-1, is GAGVSQSPSNKVTEKGKDVELRCDPISGHTALYWYRQSLGQGLEFLIYFQGNSAPDKSGLPSDRFSAERTGGSVSTLTIQRTQQEDSAVYLCASSITPGGPIYNEQFFGPGTRLTVL.

This chain joins TRBV25-1 and TRBJ2-1; 9 nucleotides agree with TRBD1. Per the germline V gene, CDR1 is MGHDK and CDR2 is SYGVNS. Trimming took 8 bases from V and 3 from J; bases not matched to a gene: 8. The CDR3 extends over 15 amino acids. CDR3 sequence (DNA): TGTGCCAGCTCCCGGACAGGGGCCCTCTACAATGAGCAGTTCTTC. The encoded protein is CASSRTGALYNEQFF.

A few counts support this clonotype. The genes are TRBV4-2 and TRBJ1-5; D possibly corresponds to TRBD1 (5 bases). CDR3 length: 18 residues. Germline values: CDR1 LGHNA, CDR2 YNFKEQ. V was clipped by 0 bases and J by 2 bases, with 17 bases between them. Written as DNA, the CDR3 is TGTGCCAGCAGCCAAGAATGGGGGTATGGCATAGGCAATCAGCCCCAGCATTTT. Translating gives CASSQEWGYGIGNQPQHF.

This clonotype has just one count. The chain recombines TRBV28 with TRBJ2-5; 7 positions match TRBD1. Germline lookup yields CDR1 MDHEN and CDR2 SYDVKM. Trimming took 6 bases from V and 1 from J; bases not matched to a gene: 5. The CDR3 is 14 residues long. In DNA, the CDR3 is TGTGCCAGCAGCAAGACAGGGAGCCAAGAGACCCAGTACTTC. Residues: CASSKTGSQETQYF.

In its sample, this clonotype was seen many times. This sequence joins TRBV3-1 and TRBJ2-5; 10 bases match TRBD2. The J segment lost 4 bases and the V segment lost 2 bases, leaving 1 base of the junction unmatched. This CDR3 comprises 14 residues. CDR1 is LGHDT and CDR2 is YNNKEL in the germline V gene (reference sequence). The CDR3 coding sequence is TGTGCCAGCAGCCAATTAGCGGGGGGAGAGACCCAGTACTTC. Encoded protein: CASSQLAGGETQYF.

The chain uses TRBV15 and TRBJ1-1, with a tentative D call TRBD1 (5 bases). Deletions cut 8 bases from V and 0 bases from J, with 7 bases between. In germline, CDR1 is LNHNV, CDR2 YYDKDF (reference sequence). This CDR3 has 12 amino acids. CDR3 protein: CATQGLNTEAFF. DNA for the CDR3: TGTGCCACCCAGGGCCTGAACACTGAAGCTTTCTTT.

This clonotype was observed a handful of times. The J gene is TRBJ2-3, the V gene TRBV28, with 7 positions matching TRBD1. The V gene's germline CDR1 is MDHEN and CDR2 SYDVKM. The V gene end was trimmed by 6 bases and the J gene end by 2 bases; junction bases not matched to a gene: 5. This CDR3 has 14 residues. The CDR3 coding sequence is TGTGCCAGCAGACCGACAGGGCTCACAGATACGCAGTATTTT. Amino acids: CASRPTGLTDTQYF.

The chain links TRBV30 to TRBJ2-5, with 9 bases that match TRBD2. CDR1 is GTSNPN and CDR2 is SVGIG in the germline V gene (reference sequence). The CDR3 is 14 amino acids. The trim removed 1 base at V and 2 bases at J, leaving 2 bases unmatched. For the CDR3, the DNA is TGTGCCTGGAGTGGGACTAGCGTTCAAGAGACCCAGTACTTC. Translating it yields CAWSGTSVQETQYF.

This clonotype was counted only a few times. The chain combines TRBV4-3 with TRBJ2-7, with D hard to call. This CDR3 is 16 amino acids long. V lost 0 bases, J lost 0 bases, and 12 bases lay in between. Germline lookup yields CDR1 LGHNA and CDR2 YSLEER. This CDR3 reads CASSQDNRPSSYEQYF. DNA of the CDR3: TGCGCCAGCAGCCAAGATAATCGGCCTTCCTCCTACGAGCAGTACTTC.

The V and J genes are TRBV25-1 and TRBJ2-7; 7 bases fit TRBD2. The J segment lost 2 bases and the V segment lost 3 bases, leaving 7 bases of the junction unmatched. The germline V gene encodes CDR1 MGHDK and CDR2 SYGVNS. The CDR3 runs 15 residues. In DNA form, the CDR3 reads TGTGCCAGCAGTGATTTACAAGCGGGAACCTACGAGCAGTACTTC. Residues: CASSDLQAGTYEQYF.

The chain joins TRBV7-2 to TRBJ2-4, with D perhaps TRBD2 (6 bases). The J call may be mistaken, given a closer DNA end match to TRBJ2-7. Germline CDR1 and CDR2: SGHTA and FQGNSA. The CDR3 length is 14 residues. Here the CDR3 DNA reads TGTGCCAGCAGCTTGATATCGGGAGACTACGAGCAGTACTTC. Encoded protein: CASSLISGDYEQYF.

This clonotype has only a few counts. This chain connects TRBV6-2 or TRBV6-3 to TRBJ1-6; TRBD1 agrees at 7 bases. This CDR3 is built from 15 residues. Germline lookup yields CDR1 MNHEY and CDR2 SVGEGT. The J segment lost 7 bases and the V segment lost 0 bases, leaving 3 bases of the junction unmatched. The CDR3 region is CASSYSAGGNSPLHF. In DNA, the CDR3 is TGTGCCAGCAGTTACTCGGCAGGGGGAAATTCACCCCTCCACTTT.

This chain connects TRBV7-2 to TRBJ2-5; TRBD2 matches at 7 bases. Germline V gene sequence: CDR1 SGHTA, CDR2 FQGNSA. The CDR3 has 15 amino acids. V lost 1 base, J lost 2 bases, and 4 bases stayed unmatched. The CDR3 sequence is CASSLGASGQETQYF. CDR3 nucleotide sequence: TGTGCCAGCAGCTTAGGTGCTAGCGGACAAGAGACCCAGTACTTC. Full variable domain (outside the CDR3, taken from reference TRBV7-2 and TRBJ2-5): GAGVSQSPSNKVTEKGKDVELRCDPISGHTALYWYRQSLGQGLEFLIYFQGNSAPDKSGLPSDRFSAERTGGSVSTLTIQRTQQEDSAVYLCASSLGASGQETQYFGPGTRLLVL.

This sequence joins TRBV10-3 and TRBJ2-7; either TRBD1 or TRBD2 may fit D (5 bases each). Germline CDR1 reads ENHRY; CDR2 reads SYGVKD. The CDR3 covers 14 residues. Trimming pared 0 bases from V and 3 bases from J, leaving 9 bases between. CDR3 DNA sequence: TGTGCCATCAGTGAGTCGGGGGAAATCTACGAGCAGTACTTC. Amino acids: CAISESGEIYEQYF.

This clonotype turned up a few times. The chain is built from TRBV4-3 and TRBJ2-2; 7 nucleotides agree with TRBD1. Germline-derived CDR1 and CDR2 are LGHNA and YSLEER. The CDR3 covers 16 residues. The J segment lost 5 bases and the V segment lost 3 bases, leaving 9 bases of the junction unmatched. The CDR3 DNA reads as TGCGCCAGCAGCCAGATTGGGACAGTTAAAACCGGGGAGCTGTTTTTT. It translates to CASSQIGTVKTGELFF.

The J gene is TRBJ2-1, the V gene TRBV7-6; the D gene could be TRBD1 or TRBD2 (5 bases each). Germline CDR1 SGHVS, CDR2 FNYEAQ. CDR3 size: 12 residues. V was trimmed by 5 bases and J by 10 bases, leaving 12 bases between them. CDR3 coding DNA: TGTGCCAGCAGCCAAACGGGGCACGAGCAGTTCTTC. Its protein is CASSQTGHEQFF.

The chain is built from TRBV7-2 and TRBJ2-7, with 7 nucleotides matching TRBD2. There are 15 residues in the CDR3. The V gene end was trimmed by 3 bases and the J gene end by 3 bases; junction bases not matched to a gene: 8. Germline V gene data show CDR1 as SGHTA and CDR2 as FQGNSA. The CDR3 region is CASSFRTGGYYEQYF. The DNA for the CDR3 is TGTGCCAGCAGCTTTAGAACGGGGGGATACTACGAGCAGTACTTC.